This TCR beta chain was documented in a study of T-cell memory formation after mild COVID-19. Background on the study: Clusters of TCRs were largely donor specific.

Broader study findings: Prior to infection, memory already included some responding clones, suggesting cross-reactive memory joined. The main location of contracting CD4+ clones was CM and EM, and that of contracting CD8+ clones was EMRA.

J was trimmed by 7 bases and V by 2 bases; bases with no gene match: 4. Germline values: CDR1 ENHRY, CDR2 SYGVKD. The CDR3 contains 14 residues. This clonotype was observed a handful of times. Its target is unknown. cDNA libraries for TCR alpha and TCR beta, carrying sample barcodes and UMIs, came from 5'RACE with constant-segment primers. TCRdb independently ran MiXCR on the 5' RACE reads; one entry per CDR3 protein. Among 380,000 or so distinct CDR3 sequences, around 14% were seen once, and the ten largest hold 20% to 25%. The chain joins TRBV10-3 to TRBJ1-5; TRBD1 matches at 8 bases. This clonotype was obtained from a young man who had mild COVID-19 (a few samples of this study predate the infection). Cell type and time point are not known. Sample: PBMCs or a T cell subset sorted from them (not recorded which). CDR3 in DNA: TGTGCCATCAGTGAGAGGACAGGGCGACAGCCCCAGCATTTT. Protein: CAISERTGRQPQHF.